Shown below are 26 T cell receptor beta chains from a single sample sequenced in a study of cytomegalovirus exposure and HLA in healthy donors. The PCR ran on 60 Vbeta and 13 Jbeta primers. Libraries were prepared by immunoSEQ multiplex PCR; TCRdb keeps only in-frame clonotypes and omits some of them. The sample records 150,000 to 200,000 clones, 70% to 80% being singletons. The specimen was PBMCs. The receptors here all came from a woman aged 50 to 60 in good health and CMV-seronegative.

The rearrangement joins TRBV27 to TRBJ2-7; D is ambiguous. The V and J ends lost 5 bases and 2 bases respectively, with 13 bases between them. The CDR3 runs 14 residues. Germline CDR1 and CDR2: MNHEY and SMNVEV (reference sequence). In DNA, the CDR3 is TGTGCCAGCAGTCGCAAACCAGATACCTACGAGCAGTACTTC. As protein: CASSRKPDTYEQYF.

This clone has only one observation. The chain recombines TRBV9 with TRBJ1-4, with 8 bases identical to TRBD1. The V gene end was trimmed by 3 bases and the J gene end by 0 bases; junction bases not matched to a gene: 4. Germline CDR1 and CDR2: SGDLS and YYNGEE. This CDR3 has 16 residues. CDR3 sequence: CASSAGTGATNEKLFF. The CDR3 DNA sequence: TGTGCCAGCAGCGCTGGGACAGGTGCAACTAATGAAAAACTGTTTTTT. The full variable domain, completed using reference TRBV9 and TRBJ1-4, is DSGVTQTPKHLITATGQRVTLRCSPRSGDLSVYWYQQSLDQGLQFLIQYYNGEERAKGNILERFSAQQFPDLHSELNLSSLELGDSALYFCASSAGTGATNEKLFFGSGTQLSVL.

The CDR3 protein is CASSRTRTDNYEQYF. The CDR3 nucleotides read TGTGCCAGCTCACGAACCAGGACAGACAACTACGAGCAGTACTTC. The chain joins TRBV18 to TRBJ2-7; TRBD1 might be the D (6 bases). Germline V gene data show CDR1 as KGHSH and CDR2 as LQKENI. The CDR3 has 15 residues. V was cut by 4 bases and J by 3 bases, with 16 bases left in between.

This clone is a singleton in its sample. The V gene is TRBV7-3, the J gene TRBJ2-5; no clear D. The germline V gene encodes CDR1 SGHTA and CDR2 FQGTGA. V lost 5 bases and J 3 bases, leaving 10 bases between the germline ends. The CDR3 is 13 residues long. The CDR3 nucleotides read TGTGCCAGCAGCCCTACTACTAAAGAGACCCAGTACTTC. It encodes CASSPTTKETQYF.

This chain uses TRBV9 with TRBJ2-5; D possibly corresponds to TRBD2 (5 bases). Trimming removed 0 bases from V and 3 bases from J, with 9 bases in between. Germline V lookup: CDR1 SGDLS, CDR2 YYNGEE. This CDR3 is 14 amino acids long. CDR3 sequence: CASSVGEREETQYF. The CDR3 region has the DNA TGTGCCAGCAGCGTAGGAGAGAGGGAAGAGACCCAGTACTTC.

The gene calls are TRBV4-2 and TRBJ1-2, with D maybe TRBD1 (6 bases). Trimming took off 5 bases at V and 4 bases at J, with 14 bases between the two ends. This CDR3 is 14 amino acids long. Germline assignment: CDR1 LGHNA and CDR2 YNFKEQ. The CDR3 DNA sequence: TGTGCCAGCAGCGGAGCGACAGGATCCTATGGCTACACCTTC. Protein: CASSGATGSYGYTF.

A single count supports this clone. This chain uses TRBV5-3 with TRBJ2-7; TRBD2 matches at 7 bases. TRBV5-3 is an open reading frame whose function is uncertain. This CDR3 has 15 amino acids. With 1 base clipped from V and 0 bases from J, the junction kept 4 bases outside the gene matches. CDR3 residues: CARSLLRESSYEQYF. DNA of the CDR3: TGTGCCAGAAGCTTGTTGCGGGAGAGCTCCTACGAGCAGTACTTC.

The chain links TRBV15 to TRBJ1-4, with 8 bases matching TRBD1. Germline values: CDR1 LNHNV, CDR2 YYDKDF (reference sequence). CDR3 length: 16 amino acids. V shed 0 bases and J 7 bases; nucleotides not matched to a gene: 7. CDR3 sequence reads: CATSRDRQGTGEKLFF. CDR3 sequence (DNA): TGTGCCACCAGCAGAGACCGACAGGGGACGGGTGAAAAACTGTTTTTT.

This clone has only one observation. The chain carries TRBV28 and TRBJ2-7; D is perhaps TRBD2 (7 bases). V was pared by 4 bases and J by 7 bases, with 17 bases between. Germline CDR1 reads MDHEN; CDR2 reads SYDVKM. The CDR3 totals 14 residues. The chain's CDR3 is CASSSLGGGGEQYF. CDR3 nucleotides: TGTGCCAGCAGTTCCTTAGGGGGAGGGGGAGAGCAGTACTTC. The full variable domain, its missing parts supplied by reference TRBV28 and TRBJ2-7, is DVKVTQSSRYLVKRTGEKVFLECVQDMDHENMFWYRQDPGLGLRLIYFSYDVKMKEKGDIPEGYSVSREKKERFSLILESASTNQTSMYLCASSSLGGGGEQYFGPGTRLTVT.

The CDR3 sequence: CASSLDRGDEKLFF. As DNA, the CDR3 is TGCGCCAGCAGCTTGGACAGGGGCGATGAAAAACTGTTTTTT. This chain uses TRBV5-1 with TRBJ1-4; 7 bases agree with TRBD1. The CDR3 extends over 14 amino acids. Germline V gives CDR1 SGHRS, CDR2 YFSETQ. With 0 bases clipped from V and 6 bases from J, the junction kept 2 bases outside the gene matches.

The V call is TRBV29-1, the J call TRBJ1-2; D is undetermined. The V end lost 5 bases, the J end lost 4 bases, and 11 bases lay between the germline ends. Germline V gene sequence: CDR1 SQVTM, CDR2 ANQGSEA. The CDR3 is 12 residues long. The chain's CDR3 is CSVLRVFYGYTF. CDR3 sequence (DNA): TGCAGCGTTTTACGGGTTTTCTATGGCTACACCTTC.

The chain uses TRBV4-3 and TRBJ1-2; 9 nucleotides line up with TRBD1. The CDR3 totals 16 residues. V trimming: 3 bases; J trimming: 4 bases; junction bases outside the gene matches: 9. The germline CDR1 and CDR2 sequences are LGHNA and YSLEER. CDR3 residues: CASSHQRDRVIYGYTF. The CDR3 DNA sequence: TGCGCCAGCAGCCATCAACGGGACAGGGTCATCTATGGCTACACCTTC.

This chain links TRBV29-1 with TRBJ2-5, with 7 bases lining up with TRBD1. In germline, CDR1 is SQVTM, CDR2 ANQGSEA. Trimming took 7 bases from V and 5 from J; bases not matched to a gene: 13. The CDR3 has 14 amino acids. CDR3 DNA: TGCAGCGCCGAAAACAGGGGTAAATTGGAGACCCAGTACTTC. Its protein is CSAENRGKLETQYF.

The chain recombines TRBV9 with TRBJ2-6; a possible D gene is TRBD1 (6 bases). The germline V gene encodes CDR1 SGDLS and CDR2 YYNGEE. Between the trimmed V and J ends, which lost 2 bases and 1 base, there was a span of 13 bases. This CDR3 is 17 amino acids long. The CDR3 region is CASSVRTGKSGANVLTF. Written as DNA, the CDR3 is TGTGCCAGCAGCGTTAGAACAGGGAAGTCTGGGGCCAACGTCCTGACTTTC.

This clone occurred a few times. The chain carries TRBV6-1 and TRBJ2-7, with TRBD1 matching over 10 bases. CDR1 and CDR2 (germline): MNHNS, SASEGT. The CDR3 has 15 amino acids. V was clipped by 6 bases and J by 2 bases; unmatched bases: 7. DNA for the CDR3: TGTGCCAGCAGGAAAGGCGACAGGGGGCCCTACGAGCAGTACTTC. Protein: CASRKGDRGPYEQYF.

To note about this clone: Other nucleotide sequences from this sample produce the same CDR3. This chain links TRBV7-2 with TRBJ2-1; 13 bases are a match to TRBD2. CDR1 and CDR2 (germline): SGHTA, FQGNSA. This CDR3 contains 15 residues. J was trimmed by 9 bases and V by 4 bases; bases with no gene match: 6. The CDR3 nucleotides read TGTGCCAGCAGCTCGAACGGACTAGCGGGAGCTGAGCAGTTCTTC. This sequence encodes CASSSNGLAGAEQFF.

The chain joins TRBV9 to TRBJ2-5; 7 nucleotides align to TRBD2. Germline V CDR1 and CDR2: SGDLS, YYNGEE. The CDR3 sequence is 16 residues long. The V segment lost 4 bases and the J segment 3 bases; nucleotides outside the gene matches: 12. CDR3 DNA: TGTGCCAGCAGCATCGGGCTAGCGGAACCGGAAGAGACCCAGTACTTC. Protein product: CASSIGLAEPEETQYF. Full variable domain (missing parts from reference TRBV9 and TRBJ2-5): DSGVTQTPKHLITATGQRVTLRCSPRSGDLSVYWYQQSLDQGLQFLIQYYNGEERAKGNILERFSAQQFPDLHSELNLSSLELGDSALYFCASSIGLAEPEETQYFGPGTRLLVL.

In its sample, this clone was seen once. The V gene is TRBV5-1, the J gene TRBJ2-7, with 8 bases matching TRBD1. The ends lost 4 bases at V and 2 bases at J; junction bases unmatched: 8. The CDR3 loop spans 15 amino acids. Germline V gives CDR1 SGHRS, CDR2 YFSETQ. The CDR3 nucleotides are TGCGCCAGCAGCCCCGGGACAGGACTCGCCTACGAGCAGTACTTC. It encodes CASSPGTGLAYEQYF.

With respect to this clone: A junction end diverges from the germline sequence, so it may reflect a read error. The CDR3 loop is CASSPRSPSGSTIYF. The CDR3 nucleotides are TGTGCCAGCAGCCCGCGGTCACCCTCTGGAAGCACCATATATTTT. This sequence joins TRBV6-6 and TRBJ1-3; D call uncertain. Germline-derived CDR1 and CDR2 are MNHNY and SVGAGI (reference sequence). This CDR3 contains 15 residues.

The genes are TRBV28 and TRBJ2-7; TRBD2 matches at 13 bases. The CDR3 is 16 residues long. The germline CDR1 and CDR2 sequences are MDHEN and SYDVKM. V trimming: 1 base; J trimming: 3 bases; junction bases outside the gene matches: 3. The CDR3 DNA follows: TGTGCCAGCAGTTTATTCCGGACTAGCGGGAGCTACGAGCAGTACTTC. This encodes CASSLFRTSGSYEQYF.

The V and J genes are TRBV2 and TRBJ2-3; no clear D gene. Deletions cut 8 bases from V and 2 bases from J, with 17 bases between. Germline V CDR1 and CDR2: SNHLY, FYNNEI. This CDR3 has 15 residues. The CDR3, as DNA: TGTGCCAGCTCCAAGACATGGCAGACCACAGATACGCAGTATTTT. This gives the protein CASSKTWQTTDTQYF.

The chain uses TRBV6-5 and TRBJ1-1, with D uncertain. This CDR3 region has 13 residues. V lost 7 bases to trimming and J lost 4 bases, with 13 bases between them. CDR1 is MNHEY and CDR2 is SVGAGI in the germline V gene. The CDR3 sequence: CASNPRGSTEAFF. CDR3 sequence (DNA): TGTGCCAGCAATCCACGCGGGAGCACTGAAGCTTTCTTT.

The V gene is TRBV10-3, the J gene TRBJ2-7; weak D call: TRBD1 (5 bases). The V gene's germline CDR1 is ENHRY and CDR2 SYGVKD. V lost 4 bases, J lost 0 bases, and 22 bases lay in between. This CDR3 contains 18 residues. The CDR3 protein is CAISGPTAPRPSSYEQYF. The CDR3 DNA sequence: TGTGCCATCAGTGGACCGACAGCTCCAAGACCGAGCTCCTACGAGCAGTACTTC.

Only one count was recorded for this clone. The rearrangement uses TRBV5-1 and TRBJ1-2; 8 bases are shared with TRBD1. The trim removed 7 bases at V and 4 bases at J, leaving 15 bases unmatched. Germline assignment: CDR1 SGHRS and CDR2 YFSETQ. This CDR3 region has 16 residues. As DNA, the CDR3 is TGCGCCAGCCGCGGACAGGGCCGCCTCGAAACCTATGGCTACACCTTC. Residues: CASRGQGRLETYGYTF.

The chain is built from TRBV7-2 and TRBJ2-1, with TRBD2 matching 11 bases. V was clipped by 5 bases and J by 10 bases; unmatched bases: 10. Germline V gives CDR1 SGHTA, CDR2 FQGNSA. The CDR3 loop spans 15 amino acids. The CDR3 DNA sequence: TGTGCCAGCAGCATGACTAGCGGGGTGGACCGGGAGCAGTTCTTC. Translating gives CASSMTSGVDREQFF.

This chain links TRBV5-4 with TRBJ2-7; 7 positions match TRBD1. Germline values: CDR1 SGHNT, CDR2 YYREEE (reference sequence). This CDR3 region has 16 residues. Losses at the gene ends were 0 bases for V and 3 bases for J; bases not matched to a gene: 9. The CDR3 here is CASSLATGLSRYEQYF. In DNA form, the CDR3 reads TGTGCCAGCAGCTTGGCGACAGGGTTGAGTCGCTACGAGCAGTACTTC.